Presented here are 2 T cell receptor beta chains from one specimen sequenced in a study of response to subunit inactivated influenza vaccine. A single record per CDR3 protein comes from TCRdb applying MiXCR to the RT-PCR reads. The sample lists over 650,000 distinct CDR3 sequences; approximately 18% were seen once. Sequences were derived from PBMCs from blood, sampled roughly 5 days after vaccination. These receptors all stem from a man in his fifties or sixties who received an inactivated influenza vaccine.

This clonotype was found a few times. The rearrangement uses TRBV5-1 and TRBJ2-5; D may be TRBD1 or TRBD2 (5 bases each). The V end was cut by 6 bases, the J end by 2 bases, with 17 bases between. CDR3 length: 15 residues. From germline, CDR1 is SGHRS and CDR2 YFSETQ. CDR3 in amino acids: CASKGSSGIQETQYF. CDR3 bases: TGCGCCAGCAAGGGGTCCAGCGGAATACAAGAGACCCAGTACTTC. The whole variable domain, filled in from reference TRBV5-1 and TRBJ2-5, reads KAGVTQTPRYLIKTRGQQVTLSCSPISGHRSVSWYQQTPGQGLQFLFEYFSETQRNKGNFPGRFSGRQFSNSRSEMNVSTLELGDSALYLCASKGSSGIQETQYFGPGTRLLVL.

J is TRBJ1-2 and V is TRBV6-5, with no clear D. This CDR3 is built from 13 residues. Trimming removed 0 bases at V and 5 bases at J, with 7 bases between. In germline, CDR1 is MNHEY, CDR2 SVGAGI. The CDR3 protein is CASSYSAGYGYTF. CDR3 in DNA: TGTGCCAGCAGTTACTCTGCTGGGTATGGCTACACCTTC.